Detailed here is one T cell receptor (beta chain). Its matching antigen is unknown. This sample stems from a study of shared clonotypes between healthy human individuals. On the study more broadly: Samples came from two female and three male donors aged 18 to 49. Study results and caveats: Depth of sequencing was expected to influence donor clonotype sharing.

The data were produced by immunoSEQ multiplex PCR, yet TCRdb's version contains in-frame clones alone and is incomplete. The repertoire holds about 490,000 clones, with about 78% as singletons. Nashville, Tennessee was home to all donors, who were Caucasian adults. Tens of millions of PBMCs supplied genomic DNA for unsorted samples. This clonotype was sampled from a woman in her 40s in good health. Some clones in this sample may be carry-over from other donors' samples. The material sequenced was PBMCs.

Written as DNA, the CDR3 is TGTGCCAGCAGTTTACAGGGGACTCCTACGACGCAGTACTTC. This sequence encodes CASSLQGTPTTQYF. V usage is TRBV27 and J usage is TRBJ2-7, with D perhaps being TRBD1 or TRBD2 (6 bases each). The V and J ends lost 2 bases and 9 bases respectively, with 17 bases between them. The CDR3 consists of 14 residues. The germline V gene encodes CDR1 MNHEY and CDR2 SMNVEV (reference sequence).